Each of the 15 T cell receptor beta chains below was sequenced from the same sample in a study of T cell repertoires in cytomegalovirus infection (dated by TCRdb to between 2019 and 2020). The instrument given in TCRdb is Illumina HiSeq 1500. The raw public data were reprocessed by TCRdb itself: fastp quality trimming at Q25, MiXCR clonotype calling, in-frame beta chains only. Entries that share a CDR3 protein sequence are merged under the most common genes and DNA. In this sample the table shows 270,000 or so distinct CDR3 sequences, about 17% of which occur a single time. Approximately 51% of the sample goes to the ten largest clones. The material sequenced was CD8+ T cells from PBMCs. The receptors originated from a human donor in good health (CMV status not recorded). Some clones in this sample may be carry-over from other donors' samples.

The rearrangement links TRBV4-1 to TRBJ1-1; D possibly corresponds to TRBD1 (5 bases). V gave up 0 bases and J gave up 5 bases, with 10 bases separating them. CDR1 is MGHRA and CDR2 is YSYEKL in the germline V gene. The CDR3 is made up of 14 amino acids. The CDR3 is CASSQDHGTTEAFF. The CDR3 DNA reads TGCGCCAGCAGCCAAGATCACGGGACTACTGAAGCTTTCTTT.

This clonotype was observed a single time. The rearrangement joins TRBV2 to TRBJ1-6; 8 bases line up with TRBD1. Trimming removed 2 bases from V and 9 bases from J; junction bases left unmatched: 15. CDR1 and CDR2 (germline): SNHLY, FYNNEI. The CDR3 totals 18 residues. CDR3 protein: CASSELGTGADRGSPLHF. The DNA for the CDR3 is TGTGCCAGCAGTGAATTGGGGACAGGAGCCGATCGGGGTTCACCCCTCCACTTT.

V is TRBV7-9 and J is TRBJ2-2; D possibly corresponds to TRBD1 (6 bases). The CDR3 covers 15 residues. Germline V gene lookup returns CDR1 SEHNR and CDR2 FQNEAQ (reference sequence). V dropped 5 bases and J dropped 2 bases, with 12 bases sitting between them. CDR3 DNA: TGTGCCAGCAGCCCTTGGACAGTTAACACCGGGGAGCTGTTTTTT. It codes for CASSPWTVNTGELFF.

The table lists this clonotype with many counts. The rearrangement uses TRBV28 and TRBJ1-2, with 7 bases identical to TRBD1. V lost 3 bases to trimming and J lost 2 bases; unmatched junction nucleotides: 3. CDR1 and CDR2 from the germline V gene are MDHEN and SYDVKM. The CDR3 is made up of 14 amino acids. In nucleotides, the CDR3 is TGTGCCAGCAGTTTGACAGGGACCAACTATGGCTACACCTTC. It yields the protein CASSLTGTNYGYTF.

CDR3 region: CASTSINGGLNQETQYF. The CDR3 DNA reads TGTGCCAGCACATCCATCAACGGGGGCCTAAACCAAGAGACCCAGTACTTC. The chain carries TRBV28 and TRBJ2-5; D is tentatively TRBD1 or TRBD2 (6 bases each). Germline V gene data show CDR1 as MDHEN and CDR2 as SYDVKM. This CDR3 spans 17 amino acids. Trimming stripped 7 bases from V and 0 bases from J, with 21 bases between. Together with reference TRBV28 and TRBJ2-5, the CDR3 gives the full variable domain: DVKVTQSSRYLVKRTGEKVFLECVQDMDHENMFWYRQDPGLGLRLIYFSYDVKMKEKGDIPEGYSVSREKKERFSLILESASTNQTSMYLCASTSINGGLNQETQYFGPGTRLLVL.

This clonotype was found many times. The chain links TRBV7-2 to TRBJ1-5, with D possibly being TRBD1 (5 bases). V was clipped by 7 bases and J by 5 bases, with 21 bases between them. This CDR3 spans 16 amino acids. Germline-derived CDR1 and CDR2 are SGHTA and FQGNSA. This chain's CDR3 is CASTQDTPGTHQPQHF. The DNA for the CDR3 is TGTGCCAGCACCCAGGACACACCAGGCACCCATCAGCCCCAGCATTTT.

This clonotype was detected a few times. The chain is built from TRBV20-1 and TRBJ2-5, with D perhaps matching TRBD1 or TRBD2 (5 bases each). The germline V and J ends were trimmed by 1 base and 4 bases, with 16 bases remaining between them. The germline CDR1 and CDR2 sequences are DFQATT and SNEGSKA (reference sequence). The CDR3 consists of 15 residues. Written as DNA, the CDR3 is TGCAGTGCTAGAGCGGGGCAGGGCGAACTAGAGACCCAGTACTTC. It specifies CSARAGQGELETQYF.

This clonotype was counted ten times or more. This chain connects TRBV7-2 to TRBJ2-5; D possibly corresponds to TRBD2 (6 bases). CDR3 length equals 14 residues. Germline CDR1 and CDR2: SGHTA and FQGNSA. Trimming pared 4 bases from V and 7 bases from J, leaving 16 bases between. This CDR3 is CASSSTVPEGTQYF. The DNA of the CDR3 is TGTGCCAGCAGCTCGACGGTCCCGGAGGGGACCCAGTACTTC.

This clonotype was observed many times. This chain connects TRBV28 to TRBJ2-5; 9 nucleotides match TRBD1. Germline V gene lookup returns CDR1 MDHEN and CDR2 SYDVKM. Germline trimming cut 5 bases from V and 4 bases from J; bases unmatched to any gene: 8. This CDR3 has 15 residues. The chain's CDR3 is CASSPRTGEGETQYF. CDR3 DNA: TGTGCCAGCAGTCCCCGGACAGGGGAGGGAGAGACCCAGTACTTC. Full variable domain (missing parts from reference TRBV28 and TRBJ2-5): DVKVTQSSRYLVKRTGEKVFLECVQDMDHENMFWYRQDPGLGLRLIYFSYDVKMKEKGDIPEGYSVSREKKERFSLILESASTNQTSMYLCASSPRTGEGETQYFGPGTRLLVL.

This chain links TRBV19 with TRBJ1-1, with a possible D match to TRBD1 (5 bases). V gave up 4 bases and J gave up 1 base, with 10 bases separating them. The CDR3 sequence is 14 residues long. Per germline, CDR1 LNHDA and CDR2 SQIVND (reference sequence). CDR3 amino acids: CASSKWGTNTEAFF. The CDR3 nucleotides are TGTGCCAGTAGTAAGTGGGGGACGAACACTGAAGCTTTCTTT. Complete variable domain (other parts from reference TRBV19 and TRBJ1-1): DGGITQSPKYLFRKEGQNVTLSCEQNLNHDAMYWYRQDPGQGLRLIYYSQIVNDFQKGDIAEGYSVSREKKESFPLTVTSAQKNPTAFYLCASSKWGTNTEAFFGQGTRLTVV.

There are many counts of this clonotype. CDR3 nucleotide sequence: TGTGCCAGCAGCTTATGGAGTGGAGGAGCCGACTCCTACAATGAGCAGTTCTTC. This encodes CASSLWSGGADSYNEQFF. The V gene is TRBV7-9, the J gene TRBJ2-1; D might be TRBD2 (5 bases). With 2 bases removed from V and 0 bases from J, the gap between germline ends came to 17 bases. Germline lookup yields CDR1 SEHNR and CDR2 FQNEAQ (reference sequence). This CDR3 region has 18 residues.

The gene calls are TRBV20-1 and TRBJ1-2; tentatively, D is TRBD1 (5 bases). With 0 bases removed from V and 4 bases from J, the gap between germline ends came to 18 bases. The CDR3 is made up of 16 amino acids. Germline CDR1 reads DFQATT; CDR2 reads SNEGSKA (reference sequence). The DNA of the CDR3 is TGCAGTGCTAGAGATGCTAGGCAGGGACTTAGCTATGGCTACACCTTC. It codes for CSARDARQGLSYGYTF.

This clonotype occurred many times. Here the CDR3 DNA reads TGTGCCAGCAGTTTAGTACAGCTGTACGAGCAGTACTTC. Protein product: CASSLVQLYEQYF. The chain couples TRBV12-3 or TRBV12-4 to TRBJ2-7; no clear D gene. This CDR3 comprises 13 residues. Deletions cut 1 base from V and 4 bases from J, with 8 bases between.

This clonotype turned up a few times. The chain is built from TRBV19 and TRBJ1-1, with TRBD1 matching 9 bases. After removal of 6 bases from V and 1 base from J, the junction contained 0 bases not matched to a gene. CDR1 is LNHDA and CDR2 is SQIVND in the germline V gene (reference sequence). The CDR3 has 13 residues. The CDR3 protein is CASRDRGNTEAFF. The CDR3 DNA reads TGTGCCAGTAGGGACAGGGGGAACACTGAAGCTTTCTTT.

This clonotype was seen repeatedly, ten times or more. The chain links TRBV7-2 to TRBJ1-1; no firm D call. The germline gives CDR1 SGHTA, CDR2 FQGNSA. Between the trimmed V and J ends, which lost 4 bases and 3 bases, there was a span of 12 bases. The CDR3 sequence is 14 residues long. This CDR3 reads CASSSQIWDTEAFF. The CDR3 DNA is TGTGCCAGCAGCTCACAGATTTGGGACACTGAAGCTTTCTTT.